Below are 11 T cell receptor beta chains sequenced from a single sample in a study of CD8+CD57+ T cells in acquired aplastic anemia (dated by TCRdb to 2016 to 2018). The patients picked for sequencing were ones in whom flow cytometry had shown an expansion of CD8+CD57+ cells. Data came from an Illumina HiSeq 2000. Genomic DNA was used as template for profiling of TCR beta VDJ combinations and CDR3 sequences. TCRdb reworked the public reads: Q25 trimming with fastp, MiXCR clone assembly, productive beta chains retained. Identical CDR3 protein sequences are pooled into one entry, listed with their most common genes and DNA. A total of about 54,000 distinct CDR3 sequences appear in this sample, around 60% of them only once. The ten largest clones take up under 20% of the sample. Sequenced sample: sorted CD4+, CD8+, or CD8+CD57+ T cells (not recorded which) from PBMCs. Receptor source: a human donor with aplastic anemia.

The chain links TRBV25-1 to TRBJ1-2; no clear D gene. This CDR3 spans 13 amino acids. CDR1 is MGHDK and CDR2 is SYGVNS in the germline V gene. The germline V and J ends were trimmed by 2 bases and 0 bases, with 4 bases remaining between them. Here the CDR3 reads CASSEHPNYGYTF. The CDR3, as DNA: TGTGCCAGCAGTGAACACCCTAACTATGGCTACACCTTC.

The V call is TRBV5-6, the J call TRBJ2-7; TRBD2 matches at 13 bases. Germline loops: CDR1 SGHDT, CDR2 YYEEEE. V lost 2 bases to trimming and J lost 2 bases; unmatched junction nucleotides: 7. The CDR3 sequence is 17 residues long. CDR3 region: CASSLALLAGGPYEQYF. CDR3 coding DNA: TGTGCCAGCAGCTTAGCCCTACTAGCGGGGGGGCCCTACGAGCAGTACTTC.

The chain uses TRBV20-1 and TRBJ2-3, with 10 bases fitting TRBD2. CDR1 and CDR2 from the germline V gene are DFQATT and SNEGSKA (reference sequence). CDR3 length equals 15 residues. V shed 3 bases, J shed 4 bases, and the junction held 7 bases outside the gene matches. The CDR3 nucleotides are TGCAGTGCTAGCCCGGGAGCGGGGGGGCCAGATACGCAGTATTTT. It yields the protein CSASPGAGGPDTQYF.

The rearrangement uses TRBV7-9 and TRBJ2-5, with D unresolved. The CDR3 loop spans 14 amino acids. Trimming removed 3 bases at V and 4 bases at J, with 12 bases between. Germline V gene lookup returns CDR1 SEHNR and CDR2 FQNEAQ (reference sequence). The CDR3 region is CASSFSTDAETQYF. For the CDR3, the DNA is TGTGCCAGCAGCTTTTCAACGGATGCAGAGACCCAGTACTTC.

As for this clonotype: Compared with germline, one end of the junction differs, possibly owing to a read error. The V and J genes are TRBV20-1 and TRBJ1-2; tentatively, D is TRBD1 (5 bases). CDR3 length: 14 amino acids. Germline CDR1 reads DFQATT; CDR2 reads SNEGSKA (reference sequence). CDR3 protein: CSARDVRGEVGCTF. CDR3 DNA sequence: TGCAGTGCTAGAGACGTGAGGGGAGAGGTTGGCTGCACCTTC.

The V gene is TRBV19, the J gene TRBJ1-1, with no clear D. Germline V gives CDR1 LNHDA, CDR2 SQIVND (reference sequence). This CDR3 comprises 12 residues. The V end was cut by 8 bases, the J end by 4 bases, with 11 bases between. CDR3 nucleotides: TGTGCCAGTTGGACGGGTGGCACTGAAGCTTTCTTT. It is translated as CASWTGGTEAFF.

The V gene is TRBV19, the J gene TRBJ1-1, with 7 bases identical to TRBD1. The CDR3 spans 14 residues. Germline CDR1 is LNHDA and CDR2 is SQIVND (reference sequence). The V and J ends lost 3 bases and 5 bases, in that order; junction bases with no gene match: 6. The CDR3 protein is CASSMTGSSTEAFF. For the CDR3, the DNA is TGTGCCAGTAGTATGACAGGGAGTAGTACTGAAGCTTTCTTT.

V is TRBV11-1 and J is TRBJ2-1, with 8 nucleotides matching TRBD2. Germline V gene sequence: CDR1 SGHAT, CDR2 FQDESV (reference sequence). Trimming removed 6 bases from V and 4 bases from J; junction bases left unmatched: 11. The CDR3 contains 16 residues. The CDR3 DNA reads TGTGCCAGCAGGCCACCGGGCGGGGGGCCTTACAATGAGCAGTTCTTC. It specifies CASRPPGGGPYNEQFF. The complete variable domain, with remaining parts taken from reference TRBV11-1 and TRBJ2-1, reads EAEVAQSPRYKITEKSQAVAFWCDPISGHATLYWYRQILGQGPELLVQFQDESVVDDSQLPKDRFSAERLKGVDSTLKIQPAELGDSAMYLCASRPPGGGPYNEQFFGPGTRLTVL.

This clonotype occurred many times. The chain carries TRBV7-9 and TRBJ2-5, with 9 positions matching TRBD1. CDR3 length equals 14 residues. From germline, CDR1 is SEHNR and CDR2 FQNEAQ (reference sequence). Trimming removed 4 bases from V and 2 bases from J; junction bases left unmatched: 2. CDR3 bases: TGTGCCAGCAGCTCCGGACAGGGGCAAGAGACCCAGTACTTC. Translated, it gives CASSSGQGQETQYF.

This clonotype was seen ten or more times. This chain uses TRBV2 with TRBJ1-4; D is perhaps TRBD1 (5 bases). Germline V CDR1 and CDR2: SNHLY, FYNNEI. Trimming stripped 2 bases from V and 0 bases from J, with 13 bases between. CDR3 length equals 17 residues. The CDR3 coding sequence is TGTGCCAGCAGTGAACTTCTAGGGGACCCAACTAATGAAAAACTGTTTTTT. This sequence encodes CASSELLGDPTNEKLFF.

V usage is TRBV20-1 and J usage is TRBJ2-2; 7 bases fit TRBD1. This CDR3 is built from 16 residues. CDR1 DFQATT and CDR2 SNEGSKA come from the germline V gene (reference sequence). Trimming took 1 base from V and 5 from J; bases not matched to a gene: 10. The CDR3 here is CSARVFGTEYTGELFF. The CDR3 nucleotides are TGCAGTGCTAGAGTCTTCGGGACAGAGTATACCGGGGAGCTGTTTTTT.